This T cell receptor (beta chain) emerged from a study of T-cell reconstitution after alpha-beta-depleted transplantation in children. Researchers prepared the TCRbeta library using unique molecular identifiers, the study reports. In TCRdb, the PCR reads were re-called with MiXCR into one record per CDR3 protein. The sample lists around 130,000 distinct CDR3 sequences; about a tenth were seen once. To note about this clonotype: The junction does not match germline at one end; this may be a read error.

The CDR3 has 18 amino acids. The source is a girl in the first two years of life who had a stem cell transplant for combined immunodeficiency, so the T cells may come from the graft donor. The chain combines TRBV12-3 or TRBV12-4 with TRBJ2-7; tentatively, D is TRBD1 or TRBD2 (5 bases each). The material sequenced was PBMCs, mostly from graft donor cells, taken 180 days after TCRalphabeta/CD19-depleted stem cell transplant. The CDR3 nucleotides are TGTGCCTGCAGTTTAGCGCCCATGGGGCCGACTCCCTCCTACGAGCAGTACTTC. Residues: CACSLAPMGPTPSYEQYF.